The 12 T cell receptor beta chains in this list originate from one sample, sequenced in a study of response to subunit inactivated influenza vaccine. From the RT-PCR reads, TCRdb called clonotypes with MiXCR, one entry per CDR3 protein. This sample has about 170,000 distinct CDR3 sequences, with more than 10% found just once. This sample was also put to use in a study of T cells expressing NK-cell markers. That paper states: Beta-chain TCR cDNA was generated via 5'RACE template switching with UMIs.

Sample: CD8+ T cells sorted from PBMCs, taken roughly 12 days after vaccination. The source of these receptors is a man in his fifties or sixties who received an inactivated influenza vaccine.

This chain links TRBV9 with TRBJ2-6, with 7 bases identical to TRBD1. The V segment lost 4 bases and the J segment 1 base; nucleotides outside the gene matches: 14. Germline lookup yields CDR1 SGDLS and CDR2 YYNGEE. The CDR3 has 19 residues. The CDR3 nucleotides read TGTGCCAGCAGCTTCCCACGGGACAGTTTATCATCTGGGGCCAACGTCCTGACTTTC. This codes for CASSFPRDSLSSGANVLTF.

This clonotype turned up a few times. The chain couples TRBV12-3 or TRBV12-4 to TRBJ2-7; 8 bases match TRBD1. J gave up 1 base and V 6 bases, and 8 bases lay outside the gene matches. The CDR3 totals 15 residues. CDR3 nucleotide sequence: TGTGCCAGCAGGCTCGACAGGGGTAGTTCCTACGAGCAGTACTTC. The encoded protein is CASRLDRGSSYEQYF.

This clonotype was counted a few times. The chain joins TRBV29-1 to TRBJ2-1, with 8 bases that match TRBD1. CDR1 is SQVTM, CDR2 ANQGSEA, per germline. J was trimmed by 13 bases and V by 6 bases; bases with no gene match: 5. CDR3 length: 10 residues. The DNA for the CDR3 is TGCAGCGTCGACGACAGGGGCCAGTTCTTC. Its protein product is CSVDDRGQFF.

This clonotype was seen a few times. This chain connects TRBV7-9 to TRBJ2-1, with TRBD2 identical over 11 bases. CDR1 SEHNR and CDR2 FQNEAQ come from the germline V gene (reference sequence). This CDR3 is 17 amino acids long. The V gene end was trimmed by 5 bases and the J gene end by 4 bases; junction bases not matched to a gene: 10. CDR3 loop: CASSTYTLAGEYNEQFF. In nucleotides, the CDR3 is TGTGCCAGCAGCACCTATACACTAGCGGGAGAATACAATGAGCAGTTCTTC. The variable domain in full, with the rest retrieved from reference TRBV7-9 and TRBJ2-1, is DTGVSQNPRHKITKRGQNVTFRCDPISEHNRLYWYRQTLGQGPEFLTYFQNEAQLEKSRLLSDRFSAERPKGSFSTLEIQRTEQGDSAMYLCASSTYTLAGEYNEQFFGPGTRLTVL.

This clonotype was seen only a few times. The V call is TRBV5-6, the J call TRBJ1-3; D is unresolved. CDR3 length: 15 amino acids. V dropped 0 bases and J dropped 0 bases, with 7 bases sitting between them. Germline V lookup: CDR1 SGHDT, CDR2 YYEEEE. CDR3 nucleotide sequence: TGTGCCAGCAGCTTGGTTGGGGACTCTGGAAACACCATATATTTT. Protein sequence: CASSLVGDSGNTIYF.

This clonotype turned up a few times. The CDR3 spells CASGLGQGAFF. DNA of the CDR3: TGTGCCAGTGGACTGGGACAGGGAGCTTTCTTT. The V call is TRBV14, the J call TRBJ1-1; 9 positions agree with TRBD1. CDR1 is SGHDN and CDR2 is FVKESK in the germline V gene. The ends lost 9 bases at V and 10 bases at J; junction bases unmatched: 6. The CDR3 spans 11 residues.

The CDR3 region is CASSELGTNYEQYF. The DNA of the CDR3 is TGTGCCAGCAGTGAACTGGGGACGAACTACGAGCAGTACTTC. V usage is TRBV6-1 and J usage is TRBJ2-7; D may match TRBD1 or TRBD2 (5 bases each). Trimming stripped 2 bases from V and 3 bases from J, with 11 bases between. Germline CDR1 MNHNS, CDR2 SASEGT. This CDR3 contains 14 residues.

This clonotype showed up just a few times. Here the CDR3 DNA reads TGTGCCACCAGTGATCCGGCTTATAGGGGTCACGAGCAGTTCTTC. Translated: CATSDPAYRGHEQFF. The J gene is TRBJ2-1, the V gene TRBV24-1; possible D gene TRBD1, 5 bases. CDR1 KGHDR and CDR2 SFDVKD come from the germline V gene. V was shortened by 3 bases and J by 10 bases, with 18 bases between the two germline ends. This CDR3 contains 15 residues.

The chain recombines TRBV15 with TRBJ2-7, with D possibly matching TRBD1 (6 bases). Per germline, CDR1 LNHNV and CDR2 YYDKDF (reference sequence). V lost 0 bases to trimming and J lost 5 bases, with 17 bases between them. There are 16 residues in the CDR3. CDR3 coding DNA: TGTGCCACCAGCAGAGATCTGGGGGCCAGATGGAACGAGCAGTACTTC. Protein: CATSRDLGARWNEQYF. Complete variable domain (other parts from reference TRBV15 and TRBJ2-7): DAMVIQNPRYQVTQFGKPVTLSCSQTLNHNVMYWYQQKSSQAPKLLFHYYDKDFNNEADTPDNFQSRRPNTSFCFLDIRSPGLGDTAMYLCATSRDLGARWNEQYFGPGTRLTVT.

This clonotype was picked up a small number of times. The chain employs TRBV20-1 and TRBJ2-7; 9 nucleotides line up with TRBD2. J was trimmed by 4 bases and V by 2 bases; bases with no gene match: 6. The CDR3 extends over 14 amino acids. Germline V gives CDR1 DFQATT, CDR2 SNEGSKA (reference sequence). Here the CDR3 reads CSARLTSGSYEQYF. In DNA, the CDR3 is TGCAGTGCTAGATTGACTAGCGGATCTTACGAGCAGTACTTC.

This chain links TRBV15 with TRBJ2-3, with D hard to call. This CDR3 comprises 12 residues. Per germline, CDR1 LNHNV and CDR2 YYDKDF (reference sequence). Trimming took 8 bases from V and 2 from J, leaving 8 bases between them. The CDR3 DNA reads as TGTGCCACCGCCAGGACCACAGATACGCAGTATTTT. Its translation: CATARTTDTQYF.

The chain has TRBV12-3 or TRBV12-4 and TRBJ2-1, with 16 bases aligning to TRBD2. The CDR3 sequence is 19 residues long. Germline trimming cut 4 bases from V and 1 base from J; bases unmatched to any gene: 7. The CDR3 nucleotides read TGTGCCAGCAGTTCAGGGACTAGCGGGAGGGCCAGGTCCTACAATGAGCAGTTCTTC. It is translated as CASSSGTSGRARSYNEQFF.